This T cell receptor (beta chain) was identified in a study of human T cells and chemical hapten exposure. MiXCR, applied by TCRdb to the RACE reads, yields one record per CDR3 protein. The sample consists of 350,000 or so distinct CDR3 sequences, roughly 6.9% of them appearing once. Time point in this sample: patch test 1, 2 weeks after DPC sensitization. Treatment described: therapeutic diphenylcyclopropenone sensitization with weekly scalp DPC. This clonotype was counted a few times. V was clipped by 5 bases and J by 2 bases, with 22 bases between them. Germline-derived CDR1 and CDR2 are SEHNR and FQNEAQ (reference sequence). CDR3 length: 17 amino acids.

The sequence came from a young woman with alopecia areata. Some clones in this sample may be carry-over from other donors' samples. The V call is TRBV7-9, the J call TRBJ2-7; D remains unclear. The material was whole blood, obtained in connection with sensitization to the hapten diphenylcyclopropenone (DPC). The CDR3 DNA reads TGTGCCAGCAGCCTGAAAAGACCCTTCGTGACTGCCTACGAGCAGTACTTC. Translating it yields CASSLKRPFVTAYEQYF.